This TCR beta chain emerged from a study of Ad26.COV2.S vaccination and SARS-CoV-2 variants. The CDR3 is 12 residues long. CDR1 SEHNR and CDR2 FQNEAQ come from the germline V gene (reference sequence). The V and J ends lost 7 bases and 7 bases respectively, with 14 bases between them. Note on this clone: This sample also contains other DNA sequences that code for the same CDR3.

Stated treatment: 19 received Ad26.COV2.S at low or high dose, single or two shots; 5 received placebo; per-sample allocation not given. Collection of the samples took place on day 63 after the first injection of vaccine or placebo. Clones were read by immunoSEQ multiplex PCR, and TCRdb kept only the in-frame ones, dropping some. Of fewer than 800,000 clones in the sample, roughly 90% were seen once. Sample: peripheral blood, taken in a trial of Ad26.COV2.S vaccine versus placebo. This chain uses TRBV7-9 with TRBJ2-7; D may be TRBD2 (7 bases). This TCR was sampled from a person between 18 and 59 years old who received the Ad26.COV2.S COVID-19 vaccine or a placebo. This CDR3 is CASTIGGDEQYF. CDR3 bases: TGTGCCAGCACCATAGGGGGGGATGAGCAGTACTTC.